The 15 T cell receptor beta chains below come from one sample, sequenced in a study of shared clonotypes between healthy human individuals. Only in-frame clones appear in the TCRdb table, and some are missing; sequencing was by immunoSEQ multiplex PCR. The repertoire holds around 690,000 clones, 80% to 95% seen once, with 34% in the top ten. The source material was memory CD8+ T cells from PBMCs. Noted subset: CD45RO+ cells pooled with CCR7-negative TemRA cells. These receptors all come from a man aged 18 to 30 in good health. Some clones in this sample may be carry-over from other donors' samples.

The chain employs TRBV7-3 and TRBJ2-1; 7 bases agree with TRBD2. Germline trimming cut 5 bases from V and 4 bases from J; bases unmatched to any gene: 11. Germline V CDR1 and CDR2: SGHTA, FQGTGA. The CDR3 runs 16 residues. As DNA, the CDR3 is TGTGCCAGCAGCCCCCTCCCTGCGGGAGCGTACAATGAGCAGTTCTTC. Translating it yields CASSPLPAGAYNEQFF.

The chain couples TRBV7-9 to TRBJ2-7; 9 bases are a match to TRBD2. The V gene's germline CDR1 is SEHNR and CDR2 FQNEAQ (reference sequence). The CDR3 runs 14 residues. V was pared by 5 bases and J by 5 bases, with 7 bases of the junction left unmatched. This chain's CDR3 is CASSPGTSTHEQYF. The CDR3 nucleotides read TGTGCCAGCAGCCCAGGGACTAGCACCCACGAGCAGTACTTC.

V usage is TRBV4-1 and J usage is TRBJ2-5; 9 nucleotides agree with TRBD1. The CDR3 is 16 amino acids. After removal of 3 bases from V and 5 bases from J, the junction contained 10 bases not matched to a gene. Germline lookup yields CDR1 MGHRA and CDR2 YSYEKL. CDR3 amino acids: CASSQNRGLLVETQYF. The CDR3 DNA reads as TGCGCCAGCAGCCAGAACAGGGGGCTCTTGGTGGAGACCCAGTACTTC.

A remark on this clone: The sample has other DNA sequences that encode this CDR3 too. This sequence joins TRBV27 and TRBJ2-1; D perhaps matches TRBD1 (5 bases). With 3 bases removed from V and 2 bases from J, the gap between germline ends came to 8 bases. The germline gives CDR1 MNHEY, CDR2 SMNVEV (reference sequence). The CDR3 is made up of 14 amino acids. CDR3 bases: TGTGCCAGCAGTTTGGCAGGGACCTACAATGAGCAGTTCTTC. Residues: CASSLAGTYNEQFF.

This clone was detected once. V is TRBV13 and J is TRBJ1-3, with D possibly being TRBD1 (5 bases). Between the trimmed V and J ends, which lost 7 bases and 6 bases, there was a span of 16 bases. Looked up from germline, CDR1 is PRHDT and CDR2 is FYEKMQ (reference sequence). The CDR3 loop spans 14 amino acids. CDR3 in DNA: TGTGCCAGCAACATGGGAGGGGTTGCAAACACCATATATTTT. This gives the protein CASNMGGVANTIYF.

This clone was seen only a few times. The chain carries TRBV21-1 and TRBJ2-5. TRBV21-1 is a documented pseudogene. There are 13 residues in the CDR3. CDR3 nucleotides: TGTGCCAGCAGCAAAAGGCACCAAGAGACCCAGTACTTC. As protein: CASSKRHQETQYF.

The rearrangement joins TRBV5-4 to TRBJ2-3; a weak D match, TRBD2 (6 bases). The V end lost 2 bases, the J end lost 2 bases, and 15 bases lay between the germline ends. This CDR3 region has 16 residues. The germline V gene has CDR1 SGHNT and CDR2 YYREEE (reference sequence). This CDR3 is CASSFLARDPTDTQYF. The CDR3 DNA sequence: TGTGCCAGCAGCTTCTTGGCGCGGGACCCCACAGATACGCAGTATTTT. The whole variable domain, remainder taken from reference TRBV5-4 and TRBJ2-3, is ETGVTQSPTHLIKTRGQQVTLRCSSQSGHNTVSWYQQALGQGPQFIFQYYREEENGRGNFPPRFSGLQFPNYSSELNVNALELDDSALYLCASSFLARDPTDTQYFGPGTRLTVL.

This CDR3 is CASSISDSLANYGYTF. CDR3 sequence (DNA): TGTGCCAGCAGCATTAGCGACAGTCTAGCTAACTATGGCTACACCTTC. The chain uses TRBV11-2 and TRBJ1-2; a weak D match, TRBD1 (5 bases). V lost 5 bases to trimming and J lost 0 bases, with 16 bases between them. The CDR3 loop spans 16 amino acids. The germline CDR1 and CDR2 sequences are SGHAT and FQNNGV.

This clone was counted once. The chain couples TRBV5-8 to TRBJ2-7; 9 bases fit TRBD2. Trimming cost V 4 bases and J 2 bases; bases outside gene matches: 4. The V gene's germline CDR1 is SGHTS and CDR2 YDEGEE. The CDR3 extends over 14 amino acids. This CDR3 is CASSVSGGPYEQYF. CDR3 sequence (DNA): TGTGCCAGCAGCGTTAGCGGGGGACCCTACGAGCAGTACTTC.

The V call is TRBV10-3, the J call TRBJ2-1; tentatively, D is TRBD2 (6 bases). V lost 4 bases and J lost 1, with 11 bases in between. The CDR3 loop spans 15 amino acids. Germline V lookup: CDR1 ENHRY, CDR2 SYGVKD. This CDR3 is CAISGAGESYNEQFF. For the CDR3, the DNA is TGTGCCATCAGTGGAGCGGGTGAGTCCTACAATGAGCAGTTCTTC.

In this sample, this clone turned up a few times. This rearrangement joins TRBV11-3 to TRBJ2-3; 8 positions agree with TRBD2. Trimming removed 1 base from V and 4 bases from J; junction bases left unmatched: 10. Germline values: CDR1 SGHNT, CDR2 YENEEA. The CDR3 is 17 amino acids. Here the CDR3 DNA reads TGTGCCAGCAGCTTAGGCCCAAGAGCGGGAGCCGCAGATACGCAGTATTTT. Translated, it gives CASSLGPRAGAADTQYF.

The chain recombines TRBV7-6 with TRBJ2-7; D is uncertain. CDR1 SGHVS and CDR2 FNYEAQ come from the germline V gene. The CDR3 covers 14 residues. Trimming stripped 5 bases from V and 0 bases from J, with 11 bases between. CDR3 amino acids: CASSPGGSSYEQYF. As DNA, the CDR3 is TGTGCCAGCAGCCCCGGCGGCAGCTCCTACGAGCAGTACTTC.

J is TRBJ2-6 and V is TRBV7-9; D is perhaps TRBD1 or TRBD2 (5 bases each). CDR1 SEHNR and CDR2 FQNEAQ come from the germline V gene (reference sequence). This CDR3 spans 18 amino acids. The germline V and J ends were trimmed by 5 bases and 1 base, with 18 bases remaining between them. The CDR3 protein is CASSPRDGELSGANVLTF. CDR3 coding DNA: TGTGCCAGCAGCCCCCGGGACGGCGAGCTATCTGGGGCCAACGTCCTGACTTTC.

This rearrangement joins TRBV5-1 to TRBJ2-3; 7 bases agree with TRBD1. The length of the CDR3 is 15 residues. V was clipped by 7 bases and J by 0 bases; unmatched bases: 8. Germline CDR1 is SGHRS and CDR2 is YFSETQ. As DNA, the CDR3 is TGCGCCAGCGACAAGGGACAGACTAGCACAGATACGCAGTATTTT. Translation gives CASDKGQTSTDTQYF.

V and J are TRBV7-9 and TRBJ2-1; 8 nucleotides align to TRBD1. CDR1 SEHNR and CDR2 FQNEAQ come from the germline V gene (reference sequence). CDR3 length equals 16 residues. V shed 5 bases and J 4 bases; nucleotides not matched to a gene: 10. DNA for the CDR3: TGTGCCAGCAGCCTTCGGACAGGGCTTTCTTACAATGAGCAGTTCTTC. This encodes CASSLRTGLSYNEQFF.